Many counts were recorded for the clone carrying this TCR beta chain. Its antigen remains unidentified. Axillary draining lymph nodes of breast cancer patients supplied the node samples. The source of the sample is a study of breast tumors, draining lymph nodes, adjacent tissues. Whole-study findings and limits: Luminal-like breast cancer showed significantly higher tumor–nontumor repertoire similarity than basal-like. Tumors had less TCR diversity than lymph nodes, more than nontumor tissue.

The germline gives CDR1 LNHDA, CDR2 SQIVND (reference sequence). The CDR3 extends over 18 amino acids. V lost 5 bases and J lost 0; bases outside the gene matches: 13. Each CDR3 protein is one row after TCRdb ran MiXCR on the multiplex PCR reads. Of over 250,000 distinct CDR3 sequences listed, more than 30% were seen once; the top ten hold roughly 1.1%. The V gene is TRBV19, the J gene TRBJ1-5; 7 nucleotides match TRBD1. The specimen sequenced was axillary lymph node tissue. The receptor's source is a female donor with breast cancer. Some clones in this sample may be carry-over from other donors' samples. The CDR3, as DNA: TGTGCCAGTAGTCGGTCTGGGACAGCCTTATATAGCAATCAGCCCCAGCATTTT. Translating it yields CASSRSGTALYSNQPQHF.